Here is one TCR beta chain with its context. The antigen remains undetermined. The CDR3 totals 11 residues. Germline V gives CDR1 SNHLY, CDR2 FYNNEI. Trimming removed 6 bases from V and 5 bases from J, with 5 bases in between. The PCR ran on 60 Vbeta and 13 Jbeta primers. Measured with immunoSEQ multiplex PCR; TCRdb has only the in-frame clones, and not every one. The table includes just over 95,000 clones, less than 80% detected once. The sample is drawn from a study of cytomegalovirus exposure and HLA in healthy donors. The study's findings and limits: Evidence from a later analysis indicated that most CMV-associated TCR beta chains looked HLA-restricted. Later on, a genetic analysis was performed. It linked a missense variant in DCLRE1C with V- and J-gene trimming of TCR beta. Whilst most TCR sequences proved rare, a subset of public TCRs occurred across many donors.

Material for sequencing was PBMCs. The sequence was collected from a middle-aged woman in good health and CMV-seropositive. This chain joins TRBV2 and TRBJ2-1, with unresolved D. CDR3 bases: TGTGCCAGCAGAACGGACAATGAGCAGTTCTTC. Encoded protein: CASRTDNEQFF.